The 9 T cell receptor beta chains below were found in one sample sequenced in a study of chemoradiotherapy in HPV16-positive cancers. Assay: immunoSEQ multiplex PCR; the TCRdb copy retains only in-frame clones and omits some. The repertoire includes 20,000 to 25,000 clones, over 75% of them detected once, and roughly 2.3% sits in the top ten. The specimen was blood, collected from a patient who underwent chemoradiotherapy. These receptors were obtained from a human donor with HPV-associated anogenital cancer.

Note on this clone: One end of the junction is discordant with germline, which a read error may explain. This chain uses TRBV5-4 with TRBJ2-7; 10 bases agree with TRBD2. The CDR3 is 17 residues long. Germline CDR1 and CDR2: SGHNT and YYREEE (reference sequence). The CDR3 reads CASSQDRQGLANYEQYF. The CDR3 nucleotides read TGCGCCAGCAGCCAAGATCGGCAGGGACTAGCGAACTACGAGCAGTACTTC.

This chain links TRBV28 with TRBJ1-2; 7 positions agree with TRBD1. Germline values: CDR1 MDHEN, CDR2 SYDVKM. The V gene end was trimmed by 4 bases and the J gene end by 7 bases; junction bases not matched to a gene: 6. This CDR3 is 13 amino acids long. The CDR3 nucleotides read TGTGCCAGCAGTTCCGGGACAGCGATTGGCTACACCTTC. Translation: CASSSGTAIGYTF.

This clone has only one observation. Different DNA sequences within this sample yield the same CDR3. The chain employs TRBV4-3 and TRBJ2-1, with 11 bases identical to TRBD2. With 3 bases clipped from V and 4 bases from J, the junction kept 5 bases outside the gene matches. The CDR3 is 16 residues long. Per the germline V gene, CDR1 is LGHNA and CDR2 is YSLEER. CDR3 sequence reads: CASSQELAGAYNEQFF. CDR3 bases: TGCGCCAGCAGCCAGGAACTAGCGGGAGCGTACAATGAGCAGTTCTTC.

This chain links TRBV5-5 with TRBJ2-7, with 10 bases lining up with TRBD2. CDR1 is SGHKS, CDR2 YYEKEE, per germline (reference sequence). The CDR3 length is 14 residues. The V segment lost 2 bases and the J segment 2 bases; nucleotides outside the gene matches: 1. The CDR3, as DNA: TGTGCCAGCAGCTTAACTAGCGGGGCCTACGAGCAGTACTTC. Amino acid sequence: CASSLTSGAYEQYF.

The count of this clone is one. The chain employs TRBV7-2 and TRBJ1-3; D perhaps matches TRBD1 (5 bases). Deletions cut 5 bases from V and 0 bases from J, with 11 bases between. The CDR3 has 15 residues. Germline-derived CDR1 and CDR2 are SGHTA and FQGNSA. CDR3 protein: CASSVRRDSGNTIYF. The CDR3 nucleotides are TGTGCCAGCAGCGTCCGCAGGGACTCTGGAAACACCATATATTTT.

This clone was picked up one time. The rearrangement links TRBV19 to TRBJ2-5; D call uncertain. There are 13 residues in the CDR3. Germline loops: CDR1 LNHDA, CDR2 SQIVND (reference sequence). V was trimmed by 3 bases and J by 4 bases, leaving 9 bases between them. Here the CDR3 reads CASSINNLETQYF. CDR3 DNA: TGTGCCAGTAGTATTAACAACCTAGAGACCCAGTACTTC.

The V gene is TRBV7-3, the J gene TRBJ2-6; no clear D. Germline V CDR1 and CDR2: SGHTA, FQGTGA. The CDR3 has 17 residues. V was clipped by 0 bases and J by 0 bases, with 9 bases between them. The CDR3 nucleotides read TGTGCCAGCAGCTTAACGGCCGGAAGCTCTGGGGCCAACGTCCTGACTTTC. Its protein product is CASSLTAGSSGANVLTF.

This chain links TRBV7-7 with TRBJ2-5; D gene uncertain. V lost 0 bases to trimming and J lost 2 bases, with 10 bases between them. Germline CDR1 SSHAT, CDR2 FNYEAQ (reference sequence). The CDR3 spans 15 residues. CDR3 sequence reads: CASSLARIEQETQYF. The DNA of the CDR3 is TGTGCCAGCAGCTTAGCACGGATCGAGCAAGAGACCCAGTACTTC.

The chain uses TRBV18 and TRBJ2-1; TRBD1 agrees at 7 bases. The CDR3 totals 14 residues. CDR1 is KGHSH, CDR2 LQKENI, per germline. J was trimmed by 5 bases and V by 5 bases; bases with no gene match: 6. CDR3 residues: CASSARDSHNEQFF. The CDR3 region has the DNA TGTGCCAGCTCAGCCCGGGACAGCCACAATGAGCAGTTCTTC.